The 28 T cell receptor beta chains listed next were all sequenced from one sample in a study of blood T cell repertoires in COVID-19. Profiled with immunoSEQ multiplex PCR; TCRdb holds only in-frame clones, not every one. The data show 140,000 to 150,000 clones, around 87% seen once. The sample taken for sequencing was peripheral blood. Every receptor here comes from a woman in her sixties or seventies with active COVID-19.

This chain connects TRBV6-2 or TRBV6-3 to TRBJ1-1, with 7 bases that match TRBD1. Trimming cost V 7 bases and J 6 bases; bases outside gene matches: 17. CDR3 length: 16 amino acids. Germline V gene lookup returns CDR1 MNHEY and CDR2 SVGEGT. CDR3: CASTPPGTAAYAEAFF. CDR3 DNA sequence: TGTGCCAGCACCCCACCCGGGACAGCCGCTTACGCTGAAGCTTTCTTT.

The chain is built from TRBV14 and TRBJ2-4; D gene uncertain. Germline loops: CDR1 SGHDN, CDR2 FVKESK. The CDR3 extends over 12 amino acids. Trimming cost V 5 bases and J 7 bases, with 9 bases left between them. DNA of the CDR3: TGTGCCAGCAGCGCTCAACGGAACATTCAGTACTTC. Protein: CASSAQRNIQYF.

V is TRBV6-5 and J is TRBJ1-5; the D is unclear. The CDR3 length is 15 residues. Germline CDR1 is MNHEY and CDR2 is SVGAGI. V lost 0 bases and J lost 4, with 10 bases in between. The CDR3 sequence: CASSYSAAANQPQHF. CDR3 nucleotide sequence: TGTGCCAGCAGTTACTCGGCCGCGGCTAATCAGCCCCAGCATTTT.

This chain uses TRBV9 with TRBJ2-3; 10 positions match TRBD1. Germline V gene data show CDR1 as SGDLS and CDR2 as YYNGEE. CDR3 size: 17 residues. V lost 0 bases to trimming and J lost 6 bases; unmatched junction nucleotides: 10. This CDR3 reads CASSVEWGQGTFDTQYF. DNA for the CDR3: TGTGCCAGCAGCGTAGAGTGGGGACAGGGGACTTTTGATACGCAGTATTTT.

This clone was detected only once. The chain uses TRBV24-1 and TRBJ2-3, with D possibly TRBD2 on 5 matching bases. Trimming took off 9 bases at V and 2 bases at J, with 8 bases between the two ends. This CDR3 region has 12 residues. The germline V gene has CDR1 KGHDR and CDR2 SFDVKD. CDR3 bases: TGTGCCACCGGACTGAACACAGATACGCAGTATTTT. Translating it yields CATGLNTDTQYF.

This clone was seen more than once but under ten times. The V gene is TRBV7-9, the J gene TRBJ2-1, with D possibly TRBD1 on 6 matching bases. The CDR3 runs to 12 residues. Germline V gene sequence: CDR1 SEHNR, CDR2 FQNEAQ (reference sequence). The V end was cut by 1 base, the J end by 12 bases, with 10 bases between. CDR3 loop: CASSLVDRRQFF. The CDR3 DNA follows: TGTGCCAGCAGCTTAGTCGACAGGAGGCAGTTCTTC.

The gene calls are TRBV18 and TRBJ1-6, with TRBD1 matching 7 bases. CDR1 is KGHSH and CDR2 is LQKENI in the germline V gene. The CDR3 sequence is 15 residues long. V lost 4 bases to trimming and J lost 8 bases; unmatched junction nucleotides: 8. CDR3 residues: CASSLTGQGDSPLHF. The CDR3 nucleotides read TGTGCCAGCTCACTCACAGGGCAGGGGGATTCACCCCTCCACTTT.

The V call is TRBV14, the J call TRBJ2-7, with 12 bases lining up with TRBD2. After removal of 2 bases from V and 1 base from J, the junction contained 12 bases not matched to a gene. This CDR3 spans 19 amino acids. Germline V lookup: CDR1 SGHDN, CDR2 FVKESK. CDR3 region: CASSQKNPGLAGQSYEQYF. DNA for the CDR3: TGTGCCAGCAGCCAAAAAAATCCGGGACTAGCGGGTCAGTCCTACGAGCAGTACTTC. Supplemented by reference TRBV14 and TRBJ2-7, the full variable domain reads EAGVTQFPSHSVIEKGQTVTLRCDPISGHDNLYWYRRVMGKEIKFLLHFVKESKQDESGMPNNRFLAERTGGTYSTLKVQPAELEDSGVYFCASSQKNPGLAGQSYEQYFGPGTRLTVT.

The CDR3, as DNA: TGTGCCAGCAGTTGGGGACAGGGGCGCACAGATACGCAGTATTTT. Its protein product is CASSWGQGRTDTQYF. V is TRBV6-6 and J is TRBJ2-3, with 10 bases identical to TRBD1. The germline V gene encodes CDR1 MNHNY and CDR2 SVGAGI (reference sequence). CDR3 size: 15 residues. The J segment lost 1 base and the V segment lost 4 bases, leaving 2 bases of the junction unmatched.

The rearrangement uses TRBV7-2 and TRBJ1-4; TRBD1 matches at 7 bases. This CDR3 is 17 amino acids long. Germline V CDR1 and CDR2: SGHTA, FQGNSA. V gave up 4 bases and J gave up 0 bases; unmatched junction bases: 8. The chain's CDR3 is CASSSNRGGATNEKLFF. The CDR3 DNA sequence: TGTGCCAGCAGCTCGAACAGGGGAGGTGCAACTAATGAAAAACTGTTTTTT.

The chain combines TRBV7-9 with TRBJ2-1; 7 bases map to TRBD2. The CDR3 is 13 residues long. Looked up from germline, CDR1 is SEHNR and CDR2 is FQNEAQ (reference sequence). J gave up 10 bases and V 7 bases, and 10 bases lay outside the gene matches. CDR3 loop: CASTLSQGGEQFF. CDR3 sequence (DNA): TGTGCCAGCACCCTATCCCAGGGAGGGGAGCAGTTCTTC. The variable domain in full, with the rest retrieved from reference TRBV7-9 and TRBJ2-1, is DTGVSQNPRHKITKRGQNVTFRCDPISEHNRLYWYRQTLGQGPEFLTYFQNEAQLEKSRLLSDRFSAERPKGSFSTLEIQRTEQGDSAMYLCASTLSQGGEQFFGPGTRLTVL.

The rearrangement uses TRBV25-1 and TRBJ2-2; D gene uncertain. V gave up 4 bases and J gave up 0 bases, with 9 bases separating them. Germline V gene lookup returns CDR1 MGHDK and CDR2 SYGVNS. CDR3 length equals 15 residues. CDR3 nucleotides: TGTGCCAGCAGTGCCCCTAAACCGAACACCGGGGAGCTGTTTTTT. It yields the protein CASSAPKPNTGELFF. The variable domain in full, with the rest retrieved from reference TRBV25-1 and TRBJ2-2, is EADIYQTPRYLVIGTGKKITLECSQTMGHDKMYWYQQDPGMELHLIHYSYGVNSTEKGDLSSESTVSRIRTEHFPLTLESARPSHTSQYLCASSAPKPNTGELFFGEGSRLTVL.

The count of this clone is one. The CDR3 loop reads CASSSDYSTYEQYF. Written as DNA, the CDR3 is TGTGCCAGCAGCTCGGACTACTCCACGTACGAGCAGTACTTC. The V call is TRBV7-2, the J call TRBJ2-7, with D possibly matching TRBD2 (6 bases). The CDR3 is 14 residues long. Trimming shortened V by 4 bases and J by 4 bases, and 14 bases separated the two germline ends. The germline V gene has CDR1 SGHTA and CDR2 FQGNSA.

The V and J genes are TRBV21-1 and TRBJ2-5; TRBD2 was called by the table and not checked on the DNA. TRBV21-1 is a pseudogene locus. This CDR3 spans 17 amino acids. CDR3 sequence: CASSAGLALDSVETQYF. CDR3 in DNA: TGTGCCAGCAGCGCGGGACTAGCGTTAGACTCTGTGGAGACCCAGTACTTC.

This rearrangement joins TRBV6-2 or TRBV6-3 to TRBJ1-4; TRBD1 matches at 8 bases. Looked up from germline, CDR1 is MNHEY and CDR2 is SVGEGT. The CDR3 consists of 18 residues. V lost 2 bases, J lost 1 base, and 9 bases stayed unmatched. CDR3 loop: CASSYRGQGGGTNEKLFF. DNA for the CDR3: TGTGCCAGCAGTTACCGAGGACAGGGTGGTGGAACTAATGAAAAACTGTTTTTT.

The chain recombines TRBV19 with TRBJ2-1; D perhaps matches TRBD2 (5 bases). Trimming removed 7 bases at V and 0 bases at J, with 10 bases between. CDR3 length equals 14 residues. Germline values: CDR1 LNHDA, CDR2 SQIVND (reference sequence). The chain's CDR3 is CASMRASSYNEQFF. The DNA of the CDR3 is TGTGCCAGTATGAGGGCGAGCTCCTACAATGAGCAGTTCTTC.

The chain combines TRBV10-3 with TRBJ2-1, with 12 bases identical to TRBD1. The CDR3 spans 13 residues. Germline V gives CDR1 ENHRY, CDR2 SYGVKD. V lost 8 bases, J lost 7 bases, and 3 bases stayed unmatched. CDR3 sequence reads: CAIGTGGINEQFF. CDR3 bases: TGTGCCATCGGGACAGGGGGCATTAATGAGCAGTTCTTC.

Written as DNA, the CDR3 is TGTGCCAGCTCACCCAGGGTAGCGGGACTGGGGGACTATAATTCACCCCTCCACTTT. As protein: CASSPRVAGLGDYNSPLHF. The rearrangement joins TRBV18 to TRBJ1-6; TRBD1 is a possible D gene (5 bases). The CDR3 runs to 19 residues. Germline V gene sequence: CDR1 KGHSH, CDR2 LQKENI. Trimming cost V 3 bases and J 3 bases, with 21 bases left between them.

The chain joins TRBV6-2 or TRBV6-3 to TRBJ2-1, with 7 bases aligning to TRBD1. Germline V gives CDR1 MNHEY, CDR2 SVGEGT. The CDR3 spans 15 residues. V trimming: 5 bases; J trimming: 5 bases; junction bases outside the gene matches: 9. The CDR3 nucleotides read TGTGCCAGCAGTCTGCCCGGGACAGCAAACAATGAGCAGTTCTTC. Translating gives CASSLPGTANNEQFF.

The V call is TRBV2, the J call TRBJ1-3; 10 bases are shared with TRBD1. Germline trimming cut 6 bases from V and 3 bases from J; bases unmatched to any gene: 2. The CDR3 consists of 14 residues. The germline gives CDR1 SNHLY, CDR2 FYNNEI. In DNA, the CDR3 is TGTGCCAGCAGGGACAGGGGGTTTGGAAACACCATATATTTT. Protein product: CASRDRGFGNTIYF.

The chain carries TRBV9 and TRBJ1-4; D is ambiguous. The CDR3 runs to 15 residues. Trimming stripped 2 bases from V and 6 bases from J, with 14 bases between. Germline V gene sequence: CDR1 SGDLS, CDR2 YYNGEE. This chain's CDR3 is CASSVEGSGYEKLFF. The CDR3 DNA reads as TGTGCCAGCAGCGTTGAGGGATCTGGGTATGAAAAACTGTTTTTT. Supplemented by reference TRBV9 and TRBJ1-4, the full variable domain reads DSGVTQTPKHLITATGQRVTLRCSPRSGDLSVYWYQQSLDQGLQFLIQYYNGEERAKGNILERFSAQQFPDLHSELNLSSLELGDSALYFCASSVEGSGYEKLFFGSGTQLSVL.

The count of this clone is one. The V call is TRBV6-2 or TRBV6-3, the J call TRBJ2-1; a possible D gene is TRBD2 (6 bases). Germline lookup yields CDR1 MNHEY and CDR2 SVGEGT. Trimming left V 7 bases short and J 6 bases short, with 19 bases between. This CDR3 has 15 residues. The CDR3 loop is CASTPGGSSGNEQFF. CDR3 nucleotide sequence: TGTGCCAGCACCCCCGGGGGTTCTTCAGGCAATGAGCAGTTCTTC.

This chain connects TRBV2 to TRBJ1-4; D is perhaps TRBD1 (5 bases). Trimming pared 6 bases from V and 3 bases from J, leaving 11 bases between. The germline gives CDR1 SNHLY, CDR2 FYNNEI. This CDR3 contains 14 residues. The CDR3 DNA sequence: TGTGCCAGCAGGGGTCGGGGGTCTAATGAAAAACTGTTTTTT. Encoded protein: CASRGRGSNEKLFF.

The V and J genes are TRBV7-6 and TRBJ2-1, with 8 bases aligning to TRBD2. The CDR3 extends over 16 amino acids. Looked up from germline, CDR1 is SGHVS and CDR2 is FNYEAQ. With 4 bases clipped from V and 4 bases from J, the junction kept 9 bases outside the gene matches. The CDR3 DNA sequence: TGTGCCAGCAGCTCCGTTGTGACGGGAGGGTACAATGAGCAGTTCTTC. Amino acid sequence: CASSSVVTGGYNEQFF.

The chain combines TRBV5-4 with TRBJ2-1, with 12 bases matching TRBD2. CDR3 size: 17 residues. Unmatched junction bases numbered 7, after V lost 2 bases and J lost 4 bases. Germline V gene lookup returns CDR1 SGHNT and CDR2 YYREEE (reference sequence). CDR3 nucleotides: TGTGCCAGCAGCTTATCACTAGCGGGGGGAATTTACAATGAGCAGTTCTTC. Translated: CASSLSLAGGIYNEQFF. Supplemented by reference TRBV5-4 and TRBJ2-1, the full variable domain reads ETGVTQSPTHLIKTRGQQVTLRCSSQSGHNTVSWYQQALGQGPQFIFQYYREEENGRGNFPPRFSGLQFPNYSSELNVNALELDDSALYLCASSLSLAGGIYNEQFFGPGTRLTVL.

This chain uses TRBV14 with TRBJ2-2; TRBD2 matches at 11 bases. Germline CDR1 is SGHDN and CDR2 is FVKESK. CDR3 length: 17 amino acids. V dropped 3 bases and J dropped 5; count of bases not matched to a gene: 8. The CDR3 sequence is CASSQYWLAGGTGELFF. In DNA form, the CDR3 reads TGTGCCAGCAGCCAGTATTGGCTAGCGGGAGGAACCGGGGAGCTGTTTTTT. The full variable domain, completed using reference TRBV14 and TRBJ2-2, is EAGVTQFPSHSVIEKGQTVTLRCDPISGHDNLYWYRRVMGKEIKFLLHFVKESKQDESGMPNNRFLAERTGGTYSTLKVQPAELEDSGVYFCASSQYWLAGGTGELFFGEGSRLTVL.

V and J are TRBV6-1 and TRBJ1-6; D is unclear. V shed 0 bases and J shed 8 bases, with 8 bases lying between them. Looked up from germline, CDR1 is MNHNS and CDR2 is SASEGT. The length of the CDR3 is 14 residues. The CDR3 sequence: CASSEAGRDSPLHF. As DNA, the CDR3 is TGTGCCAGCAGTGAAGCGGGCAGAGATTCACCCCTCCACTTT.

The CDR3 is CASSAGTSGLYNEQFF. CDR3 DNA sequence: TGTGCCAGCAGTGCTGGGACTAGCGGATTATACAATGAGCAGTTCTTC. The chain recombines TRBV6-1 with TRBJ2-1; 11 nucleotides align to TRBD2. The germline gives CDR1 MNHNS, CDR2 SASEGT. The CDR3 sequence is 16 residues long. Trimming took 4 bases from V and 4 from J; bases not matched to a gene: 6.